This TCR beta chain was found in a study of shared T cell receptors in the human thymus. V trimming: 5 bases; J trimming: 6 bases; junction bases outside the gene matches: 12. The CDR3 has 18 residues. Germline V gene sequence: CDR1 SGHTA, CDR2 FQGNSA. TCRdb's copy holds only in-frame clones and misses some; the assay was immunoSEQ multiplex PCR. The top ten clones hold less than 0.04% of a sample with 55,000 to 75,000 clones, nearly 95% of them seen once. The sequencing input was thymocytes. The TCR originated in a human donor. The chain has TRBV7-2 and TRBJ2-2; TRBD2 matches at 13 bases. CDR3 DNA sequence: TGTGCCAGCAGCGCCCCGGAACTAGCGGGGGGGCGCTCCGGGGAGCTGTTTTTT. It specifies CASSAPELAGGRSGELFF.